These 7 T cell receptor beta chains were sequenced from one sample in a study of blood T cells in healthy people across ages. Primed by a sample-barcoded 5' primer and a J-beta primer mix, a second PCR proceeded for about 6 to 12 cycles. TCRdb called the 5' RACE reads again in MiXCR, with one record for every CDR3 protein. The data contain hundreds of thousands of distinct CDR3 sequences, around 26% of them singletons. The specimen sequenced was blood. The receptors stem from a woman of 80 years or more in good health.

Concerning this clonotype itself: One base away lies a much larger clone, so this may be a sequencing read error. The chain employs TRBV6-5 and TRBJ2-7; weak D call: TRBD1 (6 bases). Germline CDR1 MNHEY, CDR2 SVGAGI. V was trimmed by 0 bases and J by 3 bases, leaving 12 bases between them. The CDR3 is 15 residues long. The DNA of the CDR3 is TGTGCCAGCAGTTACTCCATACAGGGCGGCTACGAGCAGTACTTC. This sequence encodes CASSYSIQGGYEQYF.

The chain joins TRBV18 to TRBJ2-3; 7 bases agree with TRBD1. Germline lookup yields CDR1 KGHSH and CDR2 LQKENI. V gave up 3 bases and J gave up 7 bases; unmatched junction bases: 7. The CDR3 length is 14 residues. This CDR3 reads CASSPETGQYTQYF. CDR3 nucleotides: TGTGCCAGCTCACCTGAGACAGGGCAATATACGCAGTATTTT.

The chain is built from TRBV12-3 or TRBV12-4 and TRBJ1-1; 7 bases agree with TRBD1. V shed 5 bases and J 4 bases; nucleotides not matched to a gene: 7. This CDR3 comprises 14 residues. CDR3: CASSMLRGITEAFF. The CDR3, as DNA: TGTGCCAGCAGTATGCTCAGGGGGATCACTGAAGCTTTCTTT.

This clonotype was detected only a few times. V gene TRBV4-1 combines with J gene TRBJ1-2; 9 positions match TRBD1. The CDR3 is 15 residues long. Germline V CDR1 and CDR2: MGHRA, YSYEKL. Trimming removed 0 bases from V and 4 bases from J; junction bases left unmatched: 3. In DNA, the CDR3 is TGCGCCAGCAGCCAAGATCGGACAGGGGTCTATGGCTACACCTTC. This gives the protein CASSQDRTGVYGYTF.

CDR3 bases: TGCAGCGCCATCCTCCGGGACAACTGGGGCTATGGCTACACCTTC. Its translation is CSAILRDNWGYGYTF. The gene calls are TRBV29-1 and TRBJ1-2, with a possible D match to TRBD1 (6 bases). The CDR3 runs 15 residues. Germline values: CDR1 SQVTM, CDR2 ANQGSEA. V was shortened by 7 bases and J by 4 bases, with 22 bases between the two germline ends.

This clonotype was seen at least ten times. CDR3 in amino acids: CASSPDRVTSPNEKLFF. The CDR3 DNA sequence: TGTGCCAGCTCACCCGACAGGGTAACCAGTCCCAATGAAAAACTGTTTTTT. The chain has TRBV18 and TRBJ1-4; 7 bases align to TRBD1. V gave up 3 bases and J gave up 5 bases; unmatched junction bases: 12. Germline assignment: CDR1 KGHSH and CDR2 LQKENI. The CDR3 is made up of 17 amino acids.

The V and J genes are TRBV3-1 and TRBJ1-6, with TRBD1 as a possible D gene (6 bases). CDR3 length: 16 residues. The germline V and J ends were trimmed by 3 bases and 6 bases, with 15 bases remaining between them. The germline V gene has CDR1 LGHDT and CDR2 YNNKEL (reference sequence). Here the CDR3 DNA reads TGTGCCAGCAGCCAGATCCGGACAGCTGGTAATTCACCCCTCCACTTT. This codes for CASSQIRTAGNSPLHF. Supplemented by reference TRBV3-1 and TRBJ1-6, the full variable domain reads DTAVSQTPKYLVTQMGNDKSIKCEQNLGHDTMYWYKQDSKKFLKIMFSYNNKELIINETVPNRFSPKSPDKAHLNLHINSLELGDSAVYFCASSQIRTAGNSPLHFGNGTRLTVT.